The present entry profiles one T cell receptor (beta chain) with its context. The CDR3 contains 16 residues. The germline gives CDR1 LGHNA, CDR2 YSLEER. The data originate from a study of blood T cells in healthy people across ages. The use of a sample-barcoded 5' primer and a J-beta primer mix characterized a second PCR of roughly 6 to 11 cycles. TCRdb fed the 5' RACE reads into MiXCR, producing one record per CDR3 protein. The table records 780,000 or so distinct CDR3 sequences, about 56% of them present only once. There were healthy Caucasian individuals from Russia, aged roughly 6 to 95, serving as donors.

Sequencing was performed on blood. This chain uses TRBV4-3 with TRBJ2-4, with D maybe TRBD1 (6 bases). The DNA end is a closer match to TRBJ2-7, so the J assignment may be wrong. The source of this sequence is a man in his forties in good health. The CDR3 DNA sequence: TGCGCCAGCAGCCTGGAAGGGGGAGATCAAATTGACGAGCAGTACTTC. This codes for CASSLEGGDQIDEQYF.